This TCR beta chain was sequenced during a study of T cells in localized non-small cell lung cancer. The study's findings and limits: As only one tumor region underwent sequencing, heterogeneity remains possible. Adjacent lung held a median roughly 60 of the top 100 tumor clones.

Libraries were prepared by immunoSEQ multiplex PCR; TCRdb keeps only in-frame clonotypes and omits some of them. Of around 21,000 clones listed, over 85% were seen once; the top ten hold around 7%. Only one count was recorded for this clone. The antigen is not known. V was clipped by 5 bases and J by 7 bases, with 21 bases between them. The germline V gene has CDR1 MNHEY and CDR2 SMNVEV (reference sequence). The length of the CDR3 is 16 residues. This TCR came from a male donor older than 55 with stage I squamous cell lung carcinoma. The source material was peripheral blood, sampled before any cancer treatment. V and J are TRBV27 and TRBJ2-1; the D gene is possibly TRBD2 (6 bases). The CDR3 region is CASSPSEGRVRNEQFF. The CDR3 nucleotides read TGTGCCAGCAGTCCCTCGGAGGGTAGGGTAAGGAATGAGCAGTTCTTC.